This is a list of T cell receptor beta chains from one sample in a study of OX40 agonist ivuxolimab in advanced cancers. Sequencing used immunoSEQ multiplex PCR; TCRdb keeps in-frame clones, though not all of them. This sample yields 40,000 to 55,000 clones, of which around 89% are seen a single time; approximately 6% belongs to the top ten. The specimen comprised CD4+ or CD8+ T cells sorted from blood, sampled in a trial of the OX40 agonist ivuxolimab. The receptors come from an adult with an advanced solid tumor such as melanoma, head and neck, liver or kidney cancer. CDR3s include the opening cysteine and the closing phenylalanine or tryptophan. Each record gives: J gene, clone size, V gene, D gene, CDR3 length, CDR3 protein, CDR3 DNA. The D gene is left open where the match is weak. The size field is filled for only some rows; it gives once, few, many or a size class.

TRBJ2-7	NA	TRBV9	TRBD2	18	CASSEGLAGQIIPYEQYF	TGTGCCAGCAGCGAGGGACTAGCGGGTCAAATAATCCCTTACGAGCAGTACTTC
TRBJ2-3	NA	TRBV19	NA	13	CASSSTMSSTQYF	TGTGCCAGTAGTAGTACAATGAGTAGTACGCAGTATTTT
TRBJ2-7	NA	TRBV5-1	NA	13	CASSLAGSYEQYF	TGCGCCAGCAGCTTGGCTGGGTCCTACGAGCAGTACTTC
TRBJ2-6	NA	TRBV7-9	NA	16	CASSQNFRDGANVLTF	TGTGCCAGCAGCCAAAACTTCAGGGACGGGGCCAACGTCCTGACTTTC
TRBJ2-2	NA	TRBV5-8	NA	13	CASSPRHTGELFF	TGTGCCAGCAGCCCAAGACACACCGGGGAGCTGTTTTTT
TRBJ2-2	NA	TRBV29-1	NA	19	CNVRIPRQDPFPNTGELFF	TGCAACGTTCGGATACCTCGACAGGACCCTTTCCCTAACACCGGGGAGCTGTTTTTT
TRBJ1-1	NA	TRBV18	NA	15	CASSRNRDGDTEAFF	TGTGCCAGCTCACGGAACAGGGACGGGGACACTGAAGCTTTCTTT
TRBJ2-1	NA	TRBV19	NA	18	CASSIDPLGSSSYNEQFF	TGTGCCAGTAGTATAGATCCCCTTGGTTCGAGCTCCTACAATGAGCAGTTCTTC
TRBJ1-4	NA	TRBV7-9	TRBD1	17	CASSPGQGAFGSEKLFF	TGTGCCAGCAGCCCAGGACAGGGGGCTTTTGGCAGTGAAAAACTGTTTTTT
TRBJ2-5	NA	TRBV4-1	TRBD2	15	CASNLAGGSRETQYF	TGCGCCAGCAACTTAGCGGGAGGCTCGAGGGAGACCCAGTACTTC
TRBJ1-1	NA	TRBV15	TRBD1	15	CATSRTSGTATEAFF	TGTGCCACCAGCAGAACTTCTGGGACAGCCACTGAAGCTTTCTTT
TRBJ2-7	once	TRBV27	NA	15	CATTPTGRALSEQYF	TGTGCCACAACCCCCACCGGCAGGGCTTTGTCCGAGCAGTACTTC
TRBJ1-2	NA	TRBV5-1	NA	14	CASSLARGTEGYTF	TGCGCCAGCAGCTTGGCCCGGGGGACGGAAGGCTACACCTTC
TRBJ2-1	once	TRBV27	NA	11	CASSRYNEQFF	TGTGCCAGCAGTAGGTACAATGAGCAGTTCTTC
TRBJ2-7	NA	TRBV10-3	NA	14	CAISAGRDGYEQYF	TGTGCCATCAGTGCCGGACGGGACGGATACGAGCAGTACTTC
TRBJ2-6	NA	TRBV6-4	NA	16	CASSGGAGSGANVLTF	TGTGCCAGCAGTGGGGGCGCAGGGAGTGGGGCCAACGTCCTGACTTTC
TRBJ2-3	NA	TRBV27	TRBD2	15	CASRGLAGLKGTQYF	TGTGCCAGCAGAGGACTAGCGGGATTAAAGGGTACGCAGTATTTT
TRBJ1-4	NA	TRBV18	TRBD1	18	CASSPYRDRGPVNEKLFF	TGTGCCAGCTCACCGTACCGGGATAGGGGGCCCGTTAATGAAAAACTGTTTTTT
TRBJ2-3	NA	TRBV7-3	NA	16	CASSLSGGGSTDTQYF	TGTGCCAGCAGCTTATCTGGGGGCGGAAGCACAGATACGCAGTATTTT
TRBJ2-7	once	TRBV7-9	TRBD2	17	CASSLLTGLAGAHEQYF	TGTGCCAGCAGCTTACTTACGGGACTAGCGGGAGCCCACGAGCAGTACTTC
TRBJ2-5	NA	TRBV7-8	NA	12	CASSFFLETQYF	TGTGCCAGCAGCTTCTTTCTTGAGACCCAGTACTTC
TRBJ2-1	NA	TRBV7-2	TRBD2	16	CASSPTTSGRFNEQFF	TGTGCCAGCAGCCCTACAACTAGCGGGAGATTCAATGAGCAGTTCTTC
TRBJ2-3	NA	TRBV6-5	TRBD1	15	CASSYFGQGTDTQYF	TGTGCCAGCAGTTACTTTGGACAGGGTACAGATACGCAGTATTTT
TRBJ2-1	NA	TRBV6-1	TRBD1	15	CASSPRDRVRGEQFF	TGTGCCAGCAGTCCCAGGGACAGGGTCAGGGGTGAGCAGTTCTTC
TRBJ1-3	NA	TRBV18	TRBD1	18	CASSPLAGQGTTGNTIYF	TGTGCCAGCTCACCACTCGCAGGACAGGGGACTACTGGAAACACCATATATTTT
TRBJ1-5	NA	TRBV21-1	NA	16	CASSKRCPLSNQPQHF	TGTGCCAGCAGCAAACGGTGTCCGCTCAGCAATCAGCCCCAGCATTTT
TRBJ2-1	NA	TRBV18	TRBD2	16	CASSWTSGTTYNEQFF	TGTGCCAGCTCCTGGACTAGCGGGACGACCTACAATGAGCAGTTCTTC
TRBJ2-3	NA	TRBV5-1	NA	15	CASSGLGLYTDTQYF	TGCGCCAGCAGCGGGTTGGGACTTTACACAGATACGCAGTATTTT